Below, one TCR beta chain is given with its context. Its antigen remains unknown. Trimming cost V 0 bases and J 2 bases, with 8 bases left between them. The CDR3 has 14 residues. Germline V gene data show CDR1 as SGHRS and CDR2 as YFSETQ. Data came from immunoSEQ multiplex PCR; TCRdb stores just in-frame clones and leaves some out. The sample shows approximately 140,000 clones, 92% of them seen only once. The sample originates from a study of T cell responses to AZD1222 COVID-19 vaccine. In the study overall: Timing groups of about 4 and about 12 weeks for second doses were pooled. Whole-study results and caveats: Spike was spanned by vaccine-associated CD4 TCRs, which were dominant at 160-218 and 743-854. Researchers took repertoire samples only after the peak T cell response had come.

This specimen was peripheral blood, taken on day 0 of AZD1222 vaccination. The TCR was taken from an adult in good health. The rearrangement links TRBV5-1 to TRBJ1-1; D is undetermined. The DNA of the CDR3 is TGCGCCAGCAGCTTGGCCGGTAGAAACACTGAAGCTTTCTTT. Its protein is CASSLAGRNTEAFF.